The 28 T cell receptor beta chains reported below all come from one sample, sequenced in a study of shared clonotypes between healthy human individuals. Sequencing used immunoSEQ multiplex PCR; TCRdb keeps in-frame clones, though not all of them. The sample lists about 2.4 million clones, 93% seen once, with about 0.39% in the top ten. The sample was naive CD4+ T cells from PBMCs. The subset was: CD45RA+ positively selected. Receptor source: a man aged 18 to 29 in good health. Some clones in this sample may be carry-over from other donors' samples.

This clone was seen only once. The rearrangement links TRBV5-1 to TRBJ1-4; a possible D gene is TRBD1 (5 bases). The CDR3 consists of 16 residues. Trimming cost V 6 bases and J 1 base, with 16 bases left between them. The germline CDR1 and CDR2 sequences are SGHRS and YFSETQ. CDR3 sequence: CASTPGRGGTNEKLFF. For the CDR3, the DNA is TGCGCCAGCACCCCGGGCCGCGGGGGAACTAATGAAAAACTGTTTTTT.

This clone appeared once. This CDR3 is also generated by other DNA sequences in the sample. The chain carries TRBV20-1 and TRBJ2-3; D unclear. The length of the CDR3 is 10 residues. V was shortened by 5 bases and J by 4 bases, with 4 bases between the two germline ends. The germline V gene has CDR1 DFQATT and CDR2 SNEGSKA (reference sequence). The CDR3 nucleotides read TGCAGTGCTGGCTCAGATACGCAGTATTTT. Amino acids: CSAGSDTQYF.

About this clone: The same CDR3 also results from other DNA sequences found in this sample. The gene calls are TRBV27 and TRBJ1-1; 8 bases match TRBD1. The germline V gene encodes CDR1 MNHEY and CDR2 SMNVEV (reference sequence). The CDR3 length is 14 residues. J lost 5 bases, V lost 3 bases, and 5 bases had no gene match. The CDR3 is CASSLTGVNTEAFF. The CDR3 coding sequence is TGTGCCAGCAGTTTGACAGGGGTTAATACTGAAGCTTTCTTT.

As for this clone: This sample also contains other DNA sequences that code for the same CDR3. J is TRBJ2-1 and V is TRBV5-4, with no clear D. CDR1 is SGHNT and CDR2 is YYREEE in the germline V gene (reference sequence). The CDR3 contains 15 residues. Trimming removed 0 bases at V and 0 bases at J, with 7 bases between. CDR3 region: CASSLGGGSYNEQFF. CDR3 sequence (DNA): TGTGCCAGCAGCTTGGGTGGCGGCTCCTACAATGAGCAGTTCTTC.

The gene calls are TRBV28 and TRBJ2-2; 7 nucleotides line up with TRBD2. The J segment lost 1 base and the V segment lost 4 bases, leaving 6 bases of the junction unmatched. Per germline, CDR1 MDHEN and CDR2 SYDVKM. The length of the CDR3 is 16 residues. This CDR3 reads CASSWPWEGNTGELFF. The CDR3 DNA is TGTGCCAGCAGTTGGCCCTGGGAGGGGAACACCGGGGAGCTGTTTTTT.

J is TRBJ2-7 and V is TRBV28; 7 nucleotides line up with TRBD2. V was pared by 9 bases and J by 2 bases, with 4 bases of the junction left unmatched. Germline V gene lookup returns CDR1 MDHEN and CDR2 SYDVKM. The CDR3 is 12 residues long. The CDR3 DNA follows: TGTGCCAGTCTAGCGGCACCCTACGAGCAGTACTTC. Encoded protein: CASLAAPYEQYF.

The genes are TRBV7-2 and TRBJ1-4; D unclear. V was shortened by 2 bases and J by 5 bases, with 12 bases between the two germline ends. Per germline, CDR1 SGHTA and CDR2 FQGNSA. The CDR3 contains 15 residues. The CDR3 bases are TGTGCCAGCAGCTTACAGGTCGGCTCCAATGAAAAACTGTTTTTT. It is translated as CASSLQVGSNEKLFF.

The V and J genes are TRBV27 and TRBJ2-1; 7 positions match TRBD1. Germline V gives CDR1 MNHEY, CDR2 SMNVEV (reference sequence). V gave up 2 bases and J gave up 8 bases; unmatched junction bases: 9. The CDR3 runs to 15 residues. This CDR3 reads CASSLRGTVPDEQFF. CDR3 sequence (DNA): TGTGCCAGCAGTTTACGTGGGACAGTGCCGGATGAGCAGTTCTTC.

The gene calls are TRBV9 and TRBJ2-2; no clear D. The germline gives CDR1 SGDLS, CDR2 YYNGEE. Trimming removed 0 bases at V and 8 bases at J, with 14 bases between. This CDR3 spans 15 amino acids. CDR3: CASSVVEAIGGELFF. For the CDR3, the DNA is TGTGCCAGCAGCGTAGTTGAAGCCATCGGGGGGGAGCTGTTTTTT.

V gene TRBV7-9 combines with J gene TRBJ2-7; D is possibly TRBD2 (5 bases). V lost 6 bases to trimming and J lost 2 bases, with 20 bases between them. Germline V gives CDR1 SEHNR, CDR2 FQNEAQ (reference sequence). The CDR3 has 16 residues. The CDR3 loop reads CASSPIGLGSPYEQYF. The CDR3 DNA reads TGTGCCAGCAGTCCCATCGGGCTGGGGAGCCCCTACGAGCAGTACTTC.

The CDR3 DNA reads TGTGCCAGCAGTTTCCGGGCCAGGTTGAGTAATGTCCATGAGCAGTTCTTC. This encodes CASSFRARLSNVHEQFF. The V and J genes are TRBV27 and TRBJ2-1; D unclear. This CDR3 region has 17 residues. Germline values: CDR1 MNHEY, CDR2 SMNVEV (reference sequence). Trimming took off 3 bases at V and 8 bases at J, with 23 bases between the two ends.

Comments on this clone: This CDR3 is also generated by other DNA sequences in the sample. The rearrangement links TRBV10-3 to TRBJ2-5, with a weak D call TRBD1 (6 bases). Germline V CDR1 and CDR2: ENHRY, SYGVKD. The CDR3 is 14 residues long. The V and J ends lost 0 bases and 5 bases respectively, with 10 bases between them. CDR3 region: CAISESTGSETQYF. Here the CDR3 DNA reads TGTGCCATCAGTGAGTCGACAGGTTCGGAGACCCAGTACTTC.

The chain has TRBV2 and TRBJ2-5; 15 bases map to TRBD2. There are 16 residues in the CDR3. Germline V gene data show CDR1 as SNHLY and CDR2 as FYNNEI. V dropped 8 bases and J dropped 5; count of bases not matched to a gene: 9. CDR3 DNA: TGTGCCAGCCAGAGGACTAGCGGGAGGGCCCGGGAGACCCAGTACTTC. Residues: CASQRTSGRARETQYF.

DNA of the CDR3: TGTGCCAGCAGTACAGGGACGTGGTACGAGCAGTACTTC. This codes for CASSTGTWYEQYF. V is TRBV6-5 and J is TRBJ2-7, with a tentative D call TRBD1 (6 bases). Per germline, CDR1 MNHEY and CDR2 SVGAGI. This CDR3 has 13 residues. Between the trimmed V and J ends, which lost 5 bases and 4 bases, there was a span of 12 bases.

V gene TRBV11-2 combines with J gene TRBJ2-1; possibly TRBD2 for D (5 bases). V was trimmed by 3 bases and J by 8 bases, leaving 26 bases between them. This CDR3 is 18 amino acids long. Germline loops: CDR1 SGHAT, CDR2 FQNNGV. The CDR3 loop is CASSFGSKGLVKWDEQFF. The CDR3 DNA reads TGTGCCAGCAGCTTTGGGAGTAAGGGTCTTGTAAAGTGGGATGAGCAGTTCTTC.

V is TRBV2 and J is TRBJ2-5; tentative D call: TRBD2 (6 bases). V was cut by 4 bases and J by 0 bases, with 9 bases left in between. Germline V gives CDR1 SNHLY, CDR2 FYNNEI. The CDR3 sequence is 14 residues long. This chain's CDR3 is CASSVGGNQETQYF. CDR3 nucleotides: TGTGCCAGCAGTGTGGGCGGGAACCAAGAGACCCAGTACTTC.

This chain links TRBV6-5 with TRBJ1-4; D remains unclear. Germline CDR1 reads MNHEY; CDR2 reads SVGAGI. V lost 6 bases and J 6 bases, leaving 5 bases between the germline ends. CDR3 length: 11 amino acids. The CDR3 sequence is CASRRDEKLFF. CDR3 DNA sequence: TGTGCCAGCAGGAGAGATGAAAAACTGTTTTTT.

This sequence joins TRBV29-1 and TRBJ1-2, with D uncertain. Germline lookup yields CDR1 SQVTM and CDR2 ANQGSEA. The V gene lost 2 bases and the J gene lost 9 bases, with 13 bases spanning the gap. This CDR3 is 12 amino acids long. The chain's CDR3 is CSVEPQRGRYTF. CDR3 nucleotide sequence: TGCAGCGTTGAACCGCAACGGGGTCGCTACACCTTC.

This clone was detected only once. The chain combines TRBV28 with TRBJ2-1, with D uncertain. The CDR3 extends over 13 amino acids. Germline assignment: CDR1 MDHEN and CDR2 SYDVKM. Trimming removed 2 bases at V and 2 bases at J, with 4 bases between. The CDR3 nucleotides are TGTGCCAGCAGTTTAGGGACCTACAATGAGCAGTTCTTC. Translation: CASSLGTYNEQFF.

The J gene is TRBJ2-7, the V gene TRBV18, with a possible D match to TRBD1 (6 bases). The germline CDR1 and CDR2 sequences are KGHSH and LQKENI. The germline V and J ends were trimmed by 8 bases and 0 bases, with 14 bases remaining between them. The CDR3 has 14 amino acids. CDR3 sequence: CASRQVLNSYEQYF. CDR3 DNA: TGTGCCAGCCGACAGGTCTTAAACTCCTACGAGCAGTACTTC.

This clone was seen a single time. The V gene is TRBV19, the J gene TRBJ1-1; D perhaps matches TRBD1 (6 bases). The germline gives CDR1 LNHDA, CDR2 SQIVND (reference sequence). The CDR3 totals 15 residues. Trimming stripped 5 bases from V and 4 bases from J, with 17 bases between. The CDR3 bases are TGTGCCAGTAGTCTCCGGGGGCTGGGGCGCACTGAAGCTTTCTTT. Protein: CASSLRGLGRTEAFF.

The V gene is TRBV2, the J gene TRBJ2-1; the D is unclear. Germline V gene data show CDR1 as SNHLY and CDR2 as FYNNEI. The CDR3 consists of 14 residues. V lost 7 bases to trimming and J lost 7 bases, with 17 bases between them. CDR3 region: CASNYEPLRNEQFF. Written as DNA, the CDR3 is TGTGCCAGCAATTACGAACCGCTGCGGAATGAGCAGTTCTTC.

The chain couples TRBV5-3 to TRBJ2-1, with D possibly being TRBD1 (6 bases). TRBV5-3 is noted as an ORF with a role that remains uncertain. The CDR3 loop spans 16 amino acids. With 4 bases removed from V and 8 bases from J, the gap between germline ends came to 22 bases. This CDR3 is CARSLLRQGNFDEQFF. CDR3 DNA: TGTGCCAGAAGCCTACTCCGGCAGGGGAATTTTGATGAGCAGTTCTTC.

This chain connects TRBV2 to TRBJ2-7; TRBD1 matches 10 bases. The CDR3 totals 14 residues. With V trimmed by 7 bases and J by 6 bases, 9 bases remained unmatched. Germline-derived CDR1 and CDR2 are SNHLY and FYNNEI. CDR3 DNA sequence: TGTGCCAGCAAAAGAAGGGACAGGGGTTCCGAGCAGTACTTC. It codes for CASKRRDRGSEQYF.

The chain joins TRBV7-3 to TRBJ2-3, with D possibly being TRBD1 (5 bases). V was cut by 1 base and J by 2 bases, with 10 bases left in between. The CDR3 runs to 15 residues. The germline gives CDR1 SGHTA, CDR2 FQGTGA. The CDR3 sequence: CASSLRGGITDTQYF. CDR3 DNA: TGTGCCAGCAGCTTAAGGGGCGGAATCACAGATACGCAGTATTTT.

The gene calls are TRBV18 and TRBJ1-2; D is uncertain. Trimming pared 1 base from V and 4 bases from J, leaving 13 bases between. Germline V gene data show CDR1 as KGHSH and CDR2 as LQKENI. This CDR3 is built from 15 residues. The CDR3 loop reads CASSPRTEEIYGYTF. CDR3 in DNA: TGTGCCAGCTCACCACGTACGGAGGAGATCTATGGCTACACCTTC.

The CDR3 DNA reads as TGTGCCAGCAGTGTGGGATCCACTAATGAAAAACTGTTTTTT. This codes for CASSVGSTNEKLFF. The rearrangement links TRBV6-1 to TRBJ1-4; D ambiguous. Germline V gives CDR1 MNHNS, CDR2 SASEGT. The CDR3 consists of 14 residues. V lost 4 bases and J 2 bases, leaving 8 bases between the germline ends.

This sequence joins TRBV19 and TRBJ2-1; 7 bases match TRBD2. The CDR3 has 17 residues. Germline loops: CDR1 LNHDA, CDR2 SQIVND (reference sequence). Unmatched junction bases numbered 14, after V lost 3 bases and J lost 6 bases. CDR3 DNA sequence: TGTGCCAGTAGTATCGGGTCTAGCGGCATAAAGGGCAATGAGCAGTTCTTC. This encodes CASSIGSSGIKGNEQFF.